A single sample is the source of the 16 T cell receptor beta chains below, sequenced in a study of blood T cell repertoires in COVID-19. Clones were read by immunoSEQ multiplex PCR, and TCRdb kept only the in-frame ones, dropping some. Among 80,000 to 100,000 clones listed, 90% were seen once. The sequenced sample was peripheral blood. These receptors were collected from a man aged 55 to 70 with acute or convalescent COVID-19.

The V gene is TRBV6-5, the J gene TRBJ1-6; maybe TRBD1 (5 bases). CDR3 size: 16 residues. In germline, CDR1 is MNHEY, CDR2 SVGAGI. V was pared by 4 bases and J by 5 bases, with 15 bases between. The CDR3 sequence is CASSSYGRGDNSPLHF. CDR3 DNA sequence: TGTGCCAGCAGTTCCTACGGGAGGGGAGATAATTCACCCCTCCACTTT.

This clone appeared a few times. This chain connects TRBV18 to TRBJ1-2; D is ambiguous. Germline CDR1 KGHSH, CDR2 LQKENI. V shed 3 bases and J shed 4 bases, with 9 bases lying between them. The CDR3 spans 13 residues. CDR3 protein: CASSPDTSYGYTF. In DNA, the CDR3 is TGTGCCAGCTCACCCGACACGTCCTATGGCTACACCTTC.

The chain employs TRBV3-1 (or the pseudogene TRBV3-2) and TRBJ2-7, with 9 bases matching TRBD1. CDR1 is LGHDT and CDR2 is YNNKEL in the germline V gene (reference sequence). This CDR3 has 13 residues. V dropped 7 bases and J dropped 5; count of bases not matched to a gene: 6. CDR3 sequence: CASTQGQGHEQYV. DNA of the CDR3: TGTGCCAGCACCCAGGGACAGGGACACGAGCAGTACGTC.

This clone appeared once. The rearrangement links TRBV6-5 to TRBJ1-1; 8 nucleotides agree with TRBD1. Germline CDR1 and CDR2: MNHEY and SVGAGI. The CDR3 has 15 amino acids. Trimming removed 7 bases from V and 6 bases from J; junction bases left unmatched: 13. CDR3 amino acids: CASIRQGKRSPEAFF. In nucleotides, the CDR3 is TGTGCCAGCATCCGACAGGGGAAAAGAAGCCCTGAAGCTTTCTTT.

The chain employs TRBV7-2 and TRBJ1-2; TRBD1 agrees at 7 bases. Per germline, CDR1 SGHTA and CDR2 FQGNSA. The ends lost 5 bases at V and 4 bases at J; junction bases unmatched: 10. This CDR3 has 15 amino acids. This chain's CDR3 is CASSPFRQGGYGYTF. CDR3 nucleotide sequence: TGTGCCAGCAGCCCCTTTCGACAGGGAGGCTATGGCTACACCTTC.

This rearrangement joins TRBV9 to TRBJ1-2, with D hard to call. Germline CDR1 reads SGDLS; CDR2 reads YYNGEE. Trimming cost V 0 bases and J 1 base, with 7 bases left between them. The length of the CDR3 is 14 residues. The CDR3 reads CASSVVGLNYGYTF. DNA for the CDR3: TGTGCCAGCAGCGTAGTGGGCCTTAACTATGGCTACACCTTC.

The chain recombines TRBV7-2 with TRBJ2-5; D remains unclear. Trimming took 3 bases from V and 3 from J, leaving 8 bases between them. The CDR3 is 13 residues long. The germline V gene has CDR1 SGHTA and CDR2 FQGNSA. The CDR3 coding sequence is TGTGCCAGCAGCTTCTACTATGAAGAGACCCAGTACTTC. It encodes CASSFYYEETQYF.

The V and J genes are TRBV2 and TRBJ2-7; D is unresolved. Looked up from germline, CDR1 is SNHLY and CDR2 is FYNNEI. Between the trimmed V and J ends, which lost 3 bases and 2 bases, there was a span of 17 bases. The CDR3 has 16 residues. This CDR3 is CASSEILGQAPYEQYV. DNA for the CDR3: TGTGCCAGCAGTGAGATCTTAGGTCAGGCCCCCTACGAGCAGTACGTC.

V usage is TRBV6-5 and J usage is TRBJ1-2, with a tentative D call TRBD1 (6 bases). Germline V lookup: CDR1 MNHEY, CDR2 SVGAGI. The CDR3 length is 14 residues. Trimming removed 6 bases at V and 8 bases at J, with 19 bases between. The CDR3 is CASSQQGTSGGYTF. The CDR3 DNA is TGTGCCAGCAGCCAACAGGGAACCAGTGGGGGCTACACCTTC.

J is TRBJ2-1 and V is TRBV5-1, with TRBD1 as a possible D gene (5 bases). Trimming shortened V by 0 bases and J by 4 bases, and 14 bases separated the two germline ends. The CDR3 contains 16 residues. In germline, CDR1 is SGHRS, CDR2 YFSETQ. CDR3 in amino acids: CASSLEGAILYNEQFF. CDR3 bases: TGCGCCAGCAGCTTGGAAGGGGCCATTCTTTACAATGAGCAGTTCTTC. Full variable domain (missing parts from reference TRBV5-1 and TRBJ2-1): KAGVTQTPRYLIKTRGQQVTLSCSPISGHRSVSWYQQTPGQGLQFLFEYFSETQRNKGNFPGRFSGRQFSNSRSEMNVSTLELGDSALYLCASSLEGAILYNEQFFGPGTRLTVL.

V and J are TRBV5-1 and TRBJ1-4, with 7 nucleotides matching TRBD1. This CDR3 has 15 amino acids. Germline trimming cut 4 bases from V and 7 bases from J; bases unmatched to any gene: 10. Germline V gives CDR1 SGHRS, CDR2 YFSETQ. The CDR3 spells CASSREGAGVEKLFF. The CDR3 DNA sequence: TGCGCCAGCAGCCGCGAGGGGGCTGGGGTTGAAAAACTGTTTTTT.

The rearrangement uses TRBV28 and TRBJ1-2; D is ambiguous. Trimming removed 2 bases from V and 4 bases from J, with 20 bases in between. Per the germline V gene, CDR1 is MDHEN and CDR2 is SYDVKM. The CDR3 is 17 residues long. CDR3 in DNA: TGTGCCAGCAGTTTAGGTTCTTTGGGCCGGGAGATCTATGGCTACACCTTC. Its translation: CASSLGSLGREIYGYTF.

The chain couples TRBV12-3 or TRBV12-4 to TRBJ1-6; maybe TRBD1 (6 bases). The CDR3 loop spans 13 amino acids. Between the trimmed V and J ends, which lost 5 bases and 10 bases, there was a span of 12 bases. CDR3 in DNA: TGTGCCAGCAGTGGGACAAAAACATCACCCCTCCACTTT. Residues: CASSGTKTSPLHF.

The gene calls are TRBV28 and TRBJ1-5; 12 bases are shared with TRBD1. CDR1 MDHEN and CDR2 SYDVKM come from the germline V gene. The CDR3 length is 15 residues. J gave up 5 bases and V 4 bases, and 3 bases lay outside the gene matches. The CDR3 here is CASSSGTGGYQPQHF. The CDR3 bases are TGTGCCAGCAGTTCCGGGACAGGGGGCTATCAGCCCCAGCATTTT.

V is TRBV10-3 and J is TRBJ1-6, with unresolved D. V lost 2 bases and J 11 bases, leaving 7 bases between the germline ends. CDR3 length: 12 residues. The germline V gene has CDR1 ENHRY and CDR2 SYGVKD. In nucleotides, the CDR3 is TGTGCCATCAGTGAGGGCGGGACACCCCTCCACTTT. As protein: CAISEGGTPLHF.

The genes are TRBV4-1 and TRBJ2-3; a possible D gene is TRBD2 (6 bases). Trimming shortened V by 1 base and J by 4 bases, and 9 bases separated the two germline ends. The CDR3 sequence is 14 residues long. Germline CDR1 MGHRA, CDR2 YSYEKL. The CDR3 loop reads CASSQVTSSDTQYF. In DNA form, the CDR3 reads TGCGCCAGCAGCCAAGTGACTAGTTCAGATACGCAGTATTTT.